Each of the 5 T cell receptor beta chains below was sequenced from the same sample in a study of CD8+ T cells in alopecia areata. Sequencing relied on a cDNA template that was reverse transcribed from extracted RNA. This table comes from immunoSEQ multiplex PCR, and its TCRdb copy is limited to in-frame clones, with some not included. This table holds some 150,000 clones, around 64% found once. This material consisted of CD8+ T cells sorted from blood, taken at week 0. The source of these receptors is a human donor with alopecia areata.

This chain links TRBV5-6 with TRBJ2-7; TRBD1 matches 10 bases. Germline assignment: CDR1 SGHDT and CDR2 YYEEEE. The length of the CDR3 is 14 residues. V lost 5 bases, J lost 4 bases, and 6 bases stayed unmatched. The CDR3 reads CASSSGTGVYEQYF. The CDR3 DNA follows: TGTGCCAGCAGTTCCGGGACAGGGGTTTACGAGCAGTACTTC.

The CDR3 reads CASAQGGEQYF. In DNA, the CDR3 is TGTGCCAGCGCACAGGGGGGTGAGCAGTACTTC. The V and J genes are TRBV25-1 and TRBJ2-7; 8 bases align to TRBD1. V was clipped by 8 bases and J by 7 bases; unmatched bases: 4. The CDR3 runs 11 residues. The germline V gene has CDR1 MGHDK and CDR2 SYGVNS.

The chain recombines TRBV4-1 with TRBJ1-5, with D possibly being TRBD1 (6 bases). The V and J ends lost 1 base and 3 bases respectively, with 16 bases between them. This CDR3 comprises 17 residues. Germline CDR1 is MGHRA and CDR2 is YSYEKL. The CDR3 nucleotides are TGCGCCAGCAGCCAAGGGATCCCGGGACATTACAATCAGCCCCAGCATTTT. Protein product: CASSQGIPGHYNQPQHF.

The CDR3 protein is CASSYGPTRGSEFF. CDR3 nucleotide sequence: TGTGCCAGCAGTTACGGGCCAACGAGGGGGAGTGAGTTCTTC. This chain uses TRBV6-5 with TRBJ2-1; D perhaps matches TRBD1 (6 bases). CDR1 MNHEY and CDR2 SVGAGI come from the germline V gene. The ends were cut back, 2 bases at V and 14 bases at J, with 19 bases in the middle. The CDR3 totals 14 residues.

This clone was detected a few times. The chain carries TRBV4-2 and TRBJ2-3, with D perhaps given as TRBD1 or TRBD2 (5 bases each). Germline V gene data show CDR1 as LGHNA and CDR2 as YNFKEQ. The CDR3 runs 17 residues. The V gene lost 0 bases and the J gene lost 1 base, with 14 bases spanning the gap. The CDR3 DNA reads TGTGCCAGCAGCCAAGACGCCTCCGGGGCGGGCACAGATACGCAGTATTTT. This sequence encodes CASSQDASGAGTDTQYF.